The T cell receptor beta chain under discussion was sequenced for a study of beta chain features in type 1 diabetes. Germline V gives CDR1 MNHNY, CDR2 SVGAGI (reference sequence). CDR3 length equals 14 residues. V lost 6 bases and J lost 7; bases outside the gene matches: 6. As every portion of the isolated RNA was reverse transcribed, the sequencing read expressed TCRB transcripts. Data came from immunoSEQ multiplex PCR; TCRdb stores just in-frame clones and leaves some out. This sample yields almost 350,000 clones, of which approximately 10% are seen a single time; approximately 1% belongs to the top ten. This clone was counted a few times. Its antigen is not known. Study-wide results and caveats: Moderately but significantly shorter TCRB CDR3s were found in Type 1 diabetes patients in all four CD4+ subsets. Possibly, sequencing cDNA over-represented cells that had high TCR expression levels.

The chain recombines TRBV6-6 with TRBJ1-5, with 10 bases aligning to TRBD1. This TCR was sampled from a man aged 25 to 40 with type 1 diabetes. The sample taken for sequencing was central memory CD4+ T cells from blood. CDR3 sequence: CASSGTGAEQPQHF. CDR3 bases: TGTGCCAGCAGCGGGACAGGGGCCGAACAGCCCCAGCATTTT.